The sequence of this T cell receptor (beta chain) was determined in a study of blood T cell repertoires in COVID-19. At the level of the study: The origin of the acute and convalescent COVID-19 samples was the United States, Italy and Spain.

Sequenced by immunoSEQ multiplex PCR; TCRdb stores in-frame clones only, minus some. The sample contains 150,000 to 200,000 clones, more than 70% of which appear only once. V was shortened by 5 bases and J by 4 bases, with 14 bases between the two germline ends. CDR3 size: 15 residues. The germline gives CDR1 SEHNR, CDR2 FQNEAQ (reference sequence). Recovery among Cohort 3 donors was established by two negative PCRs, clearance, or symptom resolution. The V and J genes are TRBV7-9 and TRBJ1-4, with D tentatively TRBD1 (6 bases). Sequencing was carried out using PBMCs or T cells enriched from blood (not recorded which). The receptor comes from a woman between 18 and 29 years old who had recovered from COVID-19. The CDR3 DNA reads TGTGCCAGCAGCCCCCCCGGACAGCTTAATGAAAAACTGTTTTTT. This gives the protein CASSPPGQLNEKLFF.